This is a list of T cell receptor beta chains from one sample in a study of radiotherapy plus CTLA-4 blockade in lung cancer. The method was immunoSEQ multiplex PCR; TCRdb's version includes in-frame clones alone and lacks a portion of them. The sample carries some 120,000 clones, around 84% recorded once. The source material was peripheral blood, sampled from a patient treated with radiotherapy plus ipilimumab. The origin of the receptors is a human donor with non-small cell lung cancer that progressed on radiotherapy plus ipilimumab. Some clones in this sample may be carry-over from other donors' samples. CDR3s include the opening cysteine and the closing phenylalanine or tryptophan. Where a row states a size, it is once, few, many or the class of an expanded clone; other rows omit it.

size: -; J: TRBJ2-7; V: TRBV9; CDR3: CASSVTGAPLNEQYF
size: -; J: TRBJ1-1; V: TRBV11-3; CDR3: CASSLVYNTEAFF
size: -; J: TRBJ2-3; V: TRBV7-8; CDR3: CASSLEGLSSDTQYF
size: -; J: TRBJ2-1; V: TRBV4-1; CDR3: CASSQESVGILNNEQFF
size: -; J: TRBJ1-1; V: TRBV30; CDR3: CAWSVTGRSEAFF
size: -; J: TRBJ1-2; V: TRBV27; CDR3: CASSLVGADSNGYTF
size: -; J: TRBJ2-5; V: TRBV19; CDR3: CASSRTSGVQETQYF
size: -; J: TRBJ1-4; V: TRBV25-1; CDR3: CASSELRGKLFF
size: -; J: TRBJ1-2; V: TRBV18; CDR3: CASSPSPGQGFGYTF
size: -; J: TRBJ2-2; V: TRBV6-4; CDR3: CASSESSTGELFF
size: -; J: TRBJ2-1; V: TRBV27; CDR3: CASSLRGVDEQFF
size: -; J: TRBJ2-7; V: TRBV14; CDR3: CASSQPGQGLFEQYF
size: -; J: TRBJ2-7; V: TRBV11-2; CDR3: CASSFQAGVEQYF
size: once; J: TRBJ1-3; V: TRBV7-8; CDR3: CASSQGGGSGNTIYF
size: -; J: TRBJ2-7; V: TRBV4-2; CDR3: CASSQQGAGGEQYF
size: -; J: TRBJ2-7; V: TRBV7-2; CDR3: CASSRLSQGYEQYF
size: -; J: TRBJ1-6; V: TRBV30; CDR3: CAWSRAGPSSPLHF
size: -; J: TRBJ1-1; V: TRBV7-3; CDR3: CASSLQGAITEAFF
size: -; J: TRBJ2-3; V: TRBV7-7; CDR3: CASSRTLVVSDTQYF
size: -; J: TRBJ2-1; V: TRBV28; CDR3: CASRSGTSGAGTLF
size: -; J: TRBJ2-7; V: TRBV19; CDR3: CATTDRNFEQYF
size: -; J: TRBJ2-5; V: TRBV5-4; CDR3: CASSLDSSGGKETQYF
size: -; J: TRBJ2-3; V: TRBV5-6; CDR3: CASSLGTPENTQYF
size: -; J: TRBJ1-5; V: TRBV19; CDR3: CASSIRQGGQPQHF
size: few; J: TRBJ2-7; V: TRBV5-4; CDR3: CASSLDGSEDEQYF
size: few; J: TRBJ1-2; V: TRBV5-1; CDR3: CASSLGLIVTF
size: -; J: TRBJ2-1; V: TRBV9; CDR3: CASSPGLADNEQFF
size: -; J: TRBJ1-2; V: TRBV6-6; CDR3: CASSYSSGHGYTF
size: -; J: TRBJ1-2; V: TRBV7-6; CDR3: CASSLRAGDYGYTF
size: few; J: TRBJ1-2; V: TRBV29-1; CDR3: CSGNGYTF
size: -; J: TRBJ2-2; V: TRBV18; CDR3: CASSPPPTGMLPGRGELFF
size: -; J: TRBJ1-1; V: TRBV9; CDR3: CASSPNPLGNTEAFF
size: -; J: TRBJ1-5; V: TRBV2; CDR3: CASSASSRGPQHF
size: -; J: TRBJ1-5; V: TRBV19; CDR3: CASSIGTGRRSNQPQHF
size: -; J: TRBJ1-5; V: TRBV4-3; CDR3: CASSQSPWSGDDQPQHF
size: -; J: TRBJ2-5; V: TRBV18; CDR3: CASSRRLGQGFQETQYF
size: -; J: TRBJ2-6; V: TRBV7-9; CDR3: CASSRGGSGANVLTF
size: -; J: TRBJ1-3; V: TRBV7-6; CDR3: CASSLAPPGPRSGNTIYF
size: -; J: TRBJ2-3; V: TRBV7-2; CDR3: CASSPDRPTQYF
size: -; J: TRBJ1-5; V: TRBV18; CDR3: CASSPSPSGSYSNQPQHF
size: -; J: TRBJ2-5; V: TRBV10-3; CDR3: CAIGGDRGQETQYF
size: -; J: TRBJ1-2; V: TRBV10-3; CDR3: CAISPGRDSGYTF
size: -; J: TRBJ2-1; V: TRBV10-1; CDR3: CASSESRGKGPSSYNEQFF
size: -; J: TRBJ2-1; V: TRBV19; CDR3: CASSYHFDRLSDNEQFF
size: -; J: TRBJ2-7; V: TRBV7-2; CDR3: CASSFQRGAYEQYF
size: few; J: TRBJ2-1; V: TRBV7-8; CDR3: CASSFRLTYNEQFF
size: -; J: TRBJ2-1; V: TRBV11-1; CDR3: CASSLRRGASSYNEQFF
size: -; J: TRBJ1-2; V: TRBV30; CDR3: CAWSRLWKNAYGYTF
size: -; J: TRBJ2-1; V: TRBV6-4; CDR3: CASSDSNRNEQFF
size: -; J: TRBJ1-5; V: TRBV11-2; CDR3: CASSSGGWNQPQHF